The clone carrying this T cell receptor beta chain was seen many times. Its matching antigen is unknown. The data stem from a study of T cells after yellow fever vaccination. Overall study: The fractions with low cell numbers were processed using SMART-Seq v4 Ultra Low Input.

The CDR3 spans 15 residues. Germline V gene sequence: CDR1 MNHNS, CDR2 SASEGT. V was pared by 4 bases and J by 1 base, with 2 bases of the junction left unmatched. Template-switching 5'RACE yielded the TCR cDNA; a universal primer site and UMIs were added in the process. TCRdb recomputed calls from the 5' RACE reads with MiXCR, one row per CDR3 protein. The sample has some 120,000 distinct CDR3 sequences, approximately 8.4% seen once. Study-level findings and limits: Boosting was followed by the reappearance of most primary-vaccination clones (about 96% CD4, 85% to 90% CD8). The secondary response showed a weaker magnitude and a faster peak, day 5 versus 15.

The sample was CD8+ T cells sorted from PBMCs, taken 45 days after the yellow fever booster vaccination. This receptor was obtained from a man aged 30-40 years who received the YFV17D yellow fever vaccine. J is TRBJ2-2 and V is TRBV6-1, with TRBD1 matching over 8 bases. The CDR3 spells CASSGQGLNTGELFF. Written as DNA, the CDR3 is TGTGCCAGCAGTGGACAGGGGTTGAACACCGGGGAGCTGTTTTTT.